This T cell receptor beta chain was sequenced for a study of blood T cell repertoires in COVID-19. Across the whole study: COVID-19 samples, acute and convalescent, were from the United States, Italy and Spain. Nucleic acid was either cDNA or gDNA, and it came from T cells, B-cell-depleted T cells, or PBMCs.

The Seattle patients, enrolled during active infection, were followed longitudinally. In the original analysis: For nucleated cells, counts were estimated from reference gene primer amplification. The assay was immunoSEQ multiplex PCR, and TCRdb's table has in-frame clones only and misses some. Clonal size and the V and J genes are those of that table, whereas D and trimming came from the DNA. The data hold 70,000 or so clones, with roughly 71% observed a single time. The ends were cut back, 3 bases at V and 3 bases at J, with 19 bases in the middle. This CDR3 is built from 17 residues. The germline gives CDR1 SEHNR, CDR2 FQNEAQ (reference sequence).

The rearrangement uses TRBV7-9 and TRBJ2-3, with a tentative D call TRBD2 (5 bases). The sequenced sample consisted of peripheral blood. This TCR was recovered from a man aged 60 to 75 with COVID-19, enrolled during active disease. The CDR3: CASSFPLVASQTDTQYF. As DNA, the CDR3 is TGTGCCAGCAGCTTCCCGTTGGTAGCGAGCCAAACAGATACGCAGTATTTT.